This TCR beta chain came from a study of blood T cell repertoires in COVID-19. Clones were sequenced by immunoSEQ multiplex PCR, and TCRdb holds only the in-frame ones, with some missing. The data hold about 250,000 clones, with over 90% observed a single time. V lost 9 bases and J lost 4; bases outside the gene matches: 11. This CDR3 comprises 15 residues. The germline CDR1 and CDR2 sequences are MNHEY and SVGAGI. The genes are TRBV6-5 and TRBJ1-2, with 10 bases lining up with TRBD1. This TCR was sampled from a man younger than 45 with COVID-19, enrolled during active disease. The material sequenced was peripheral blood. The CDR3 region is CASRTDRGHGYGYTF. The CDR3 DNA is TGTGCCAGTCGAACTGACAGGGGGCACGGCTATGGCTACACCTTC.